The clone carrying this TCR beta chain occurred many times. Its specificity is not known. Combining a sample-barcoded 5' primer with a J-beta primer mix, a second PCR ran for about 6 to 12 cycles. Through a template-switch adaptor with 12 random nucleotides, each cDNA molecule received a tag. A minimum of 2.5 million CDR3-containing paired-end reads was obtained for each sample. TCRdb passed the 5' RACE reads through MiXCR, listing each CDR3 protein once. The sample shows 630,000 or so distinct CDR3 sequences, approximately 30% of them seen only once. This entry comes from a study of blood T cells in healthy people across ages. Notes on the study in general: The long-lived group displayed more naive CD4+ cells, plus higher diversity, than the aged donors did.

Whenever a sample was processed, at least 6 million PBMCs were isolated. The sample taken for sequencing was blood. The TCR sequence derives from a woman aged 80 or over in good health.

The CDR3 is CASSLVLAGDNEQFF. CDR3 coding DNA: TGTGCCAGCAGCTTGGTTCTAGCGGGGGACAATGAGCAGTTCTTC. V usage is TRBV5-6 and J usage is TRBJ2-1, with 10 bases matching TRBD2. Germline-derived CDR1 and CDR2 are SGHDT and YYEEEE. J gave up 5 bases and V 0 bases, and 2 bases lay outside the gene matches. This CDR3 has 15 residues.